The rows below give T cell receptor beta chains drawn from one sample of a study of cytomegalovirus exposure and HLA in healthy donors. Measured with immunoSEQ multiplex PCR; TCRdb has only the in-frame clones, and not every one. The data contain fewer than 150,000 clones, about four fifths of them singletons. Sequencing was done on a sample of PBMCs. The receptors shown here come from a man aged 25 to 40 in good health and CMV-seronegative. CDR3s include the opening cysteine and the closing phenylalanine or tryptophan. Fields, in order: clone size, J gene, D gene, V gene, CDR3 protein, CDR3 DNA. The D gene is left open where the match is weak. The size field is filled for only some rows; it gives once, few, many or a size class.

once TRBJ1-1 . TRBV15 CATSRGSPVGNTEAFF TGTGCCACCAGCAGAGGATCCCCAGTTGGGAACACTGAAGCTTTCTTT
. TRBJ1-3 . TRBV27 CASRALQGSGNTIYF TGTGCCAGCAGGGCCCTCCAGGGATCTGGAAACACCATATATTTT
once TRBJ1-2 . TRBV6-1 CASTPSVNYGYTF TGTGCCAGCACCCCGTCAGTTAACTATGGCTACACCTTC
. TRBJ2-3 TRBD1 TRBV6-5 CASSYTTGVSTDTQYF TGTGCCAGCAGTTACACGACAGGGGTGAGCACAGATACGCAGTATTTT
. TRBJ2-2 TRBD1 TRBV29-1 CGVENRGTGELFF TGCGGCGTTGAGAACAGGGGCACCGGGGAGCTGTTTTTT
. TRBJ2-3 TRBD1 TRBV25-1 CASSEFRDRISDTQYF TGTGCCAGCAGTGAGTTCCGGGACAGGATATCGGATACGCAGTATTTT
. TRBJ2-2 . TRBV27 CASSGTTSPASAGELFF TGTGCCAGCAGTGGAACCACTAGTCCGGCGAGCGCCGGGGAGCTGTTTTTT
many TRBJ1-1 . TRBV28 CASSYTNQAFF TGTGCCAGCAGTTACACGAATCAAGCTTTCTTT
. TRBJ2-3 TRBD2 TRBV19 CATGPGLAGGRGTDTQYF TGTGCCACCGGACCGGGACTAGCGGGAGGCCGGGGTACAGATACGCAGTATTTT
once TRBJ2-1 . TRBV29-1 CSGDIYLEQFF TGCAGCGGGGACATTTACCTTGAGCAGTTCTTC